Below are 2 T cell receptor beta chains sequenced from a single sample in a study of regulatory T cells in long-lasting Graves disease. Arm-PCR of CDR3 regions and iRepertoire HTBI primers were the basis on which TCR beta libraries were built. TCRdb re-derived calls from the multiplex PCR reads in MiXCR, one entry per CDR3 protein. In the table there are under 450,000 distinct CDR3 sequences, approximately 10% of which are singletons. Time point meaning: newly diagnosed GD, antithyroid drugs for less than 3 months. After RNA was extracted from PBMCs, the TCR library was made from it. The same data also contributed to another study, on T cells in Graves' hyperthyroidism and ophthalmopathy.

The specimen was peripheral blood mononuclear cells (PBMCs), collected at new diagnosis, from a patient treated with antithyroid drugs. Source of these receptors: a woman aged 18-30 years with Graves disease.

This clonotype was counted at least ten times. J is TRBJ1-1 and V is TRBV9; D not resolved. This CDR3 has 14 residues. CDR1 is SGDLS, CDR2 YYNGEE, per germline. V lost 0 bases and J lost 2, with 8 bases in between. The CDR3 region has the DNA TGTGCCAGCAGCGTAGTGGAGAAAAACACTGAAGCTTTCTTT. Its protein product is CASSVVEKNTEAFF.

The table lists this clonotype with a few counts. The chain couples TRBV20-1 to TRBJ1-6; 8 bases are a match to TRBD1. The CDR3 spans 15 residues. V dropped 1 base and J dropped 5; count of bases not matched to a gene: 4. CDR1 is DFQATT, CDR2 SNEGSKA, per germline (reference sequence). The chain's CDR3 is CSARGTGLNNSPLHF. CDR3 in DNA: TGCAGTGCTAGAGGGACAGGGTTAAATAATTCACCCCTCCACTTT.